The 28 T cell receptor beta chains in this list originate from one sample, sequenced in a study of read filtering for tumor transcriptome and immune sequencing. The library was built from about 400 ng RNA with molecular barcoded adaptors for alpha/delta and beta/gamma chains. TCRdb re-derived calls from the reads in MiXCR, one entry per CDR3 protein. The data show tens of thousands of distinct CDR3 sequences, 20% to 25% seen once. Sequenced sample: a population of CD138-negative cells sorted from bone marrow. The receptors shown here come from a donor over 35 with multiple myeloma.

In regard to this clonotype: A much larger clone is a single base away; this may be a read error. This chain links TRBV6-2 or TRBV6-3 with TRBJ1-1; perhaps TRBD1 as D (5 bases). In germline, CDR1 is MNHEY, CDR2 SVGEGT. The CDR3 has 14 amino acids. V was trimmed by 3 bases and J by 6 bases, leaving 14 bases between them. The CDR3 DNA follows: TGTGCCAGCAGTTATACAGCAGGGAGGGCTGAAGCTTTCTTT. The encoded protein is CASSYTAGRAEAFF.

This clonotype was seen repeatedly, ten times or more. The chain couples TRBV20-1 to TRBJ1-1; no definite D call. V dropped 2 bases and J dropped 4 bases, with 11 bases sitting between them. The germline V gene has CDR1 DFQATT and CDR2 SNEGSKA (reference sequence). This CDR3 contains 13 residues. In DNA form, the CDR3 reads TGCAGTGCTAGAACTTCCGTGGGCACTGAAGCTTTCTTT. It yields the protein CSARTSVGTEAFF.

This clonotype was recorded at least ten times. The chain links TRBV11-2 to TRBJ2-6, with D possibly called TRBD1 or TRBD2 (6 bases each). With 6 bases removed from V and 0 bases from J, the gap between germline ends came to 12 bases. Germline V lookup: CDR1 SGHAT, CDR2 FQNNGV. The CDR3 is 16 amino acids. The CDR3 DNA reads TGTGCCAGCAGTCTGTGGGGGGCCTCTGGGGCCAACGTCCTGACTTTC. This translates into CASSLWGASGANVLTF.

V usage is TRBV5-1 and J usage is TRBJ1-4; no clear D gene. This CDR3 comprises 14 residues. The V and J ends lost 2 bases and 4 bases respectively, with 9 bases between them. CDR1 SGHRS and CDR2 YFSETQ come from the germline V gene. The CDR3 nucleotides are TGCGCCAGCAGCTTTGTGGCGGGTAATGAAAAACTGTTTTTT. Translating gives CASSFVAGNEKLFF.

This clonotype was recorded at least ten times. V is TRBV5-1 and J is TRBJ1-1; 9 nucleotides match TRBD1. Germline trimming cut 0 bases from V and 4 bases from J; bases unmatched to any gene: 1. Germline V gene lookup returns CDR1 SGHRS and CDR2 YFSETQ. The CDR3 runs to 14 residues. CDR3 loop: CASSLGTGVTEAFF. CDR3 in DNA: TGCGCCAGCAGCTTGGGGACAGGGGTCACTGAAGCTTTCTTT.

The rearrangement joins TRBV20-1 to TRBJ2-1; D possibly matches TRBD1 or TRBD2 (5 bases each). This CDR3 comprises 14 residues. Germline values: CDR1 DFQATT, CDR2 SNEGSKA (reference sequence). Trimming took 7 bases from V and 7 from J, leaving 20 bases between them. This chain's CDR3 is CSGLTGRSSNEQFF. The CDR3, as DNA: TGCAGTGGGTTGACGGGACGGAGTAGTAATGAGCAGTTCTTC.

This clonotype was counted ten times or more. J is TRBJ2-1 and V is TRBV7-2, with TRBD2 matching 15 bases. Germline V lookup: CDR1 SGHTA, CDR2 FQGNSA. Trimming at V came to 5 bases and at J to 4 bases, leaving 6 bases not matched to a gene. The CDR3 is 17 amino acids. The chain's CDR3 is CASSPWTSGGAYNEQFF. The CDR3 nucleotides read TGTGCCAGCAGCCCCTGGACTAGCGGGGGGGCATACAATGAGCAGTTCTTC.

As concerns this clonotype: A much larger clone sits a single nucleotide away, making a read error possible. The chain couples TRBV24-1 to TRBJ2-2; a possible D gene is TRBD2 (5 bases). CDR1 is KGHDR and CDR2 is SFDVKD in the germline V gene. The CDR3 length is 16 residues. Trimming stripped 5 bases from V and 1 base from J, with 13 bases between. The CDR3 region is CATSALGGRNTGELFF. The CDR3 DNA follows: TGTGCCACCAGTGCCCTGGGTGGGAGGAACACCGGGGAGCTGTTTTTT.

In its sample, this clonotype was seen many times. The rearrangement uses TRBV11-2 and TRBJ2-7; 9 bases are shared with TRBD2. The V gene end was trimmed by 4 bases and the J gene end by 7 bases; junction bases not matched to a gene: 8. In germline, CDR1 is SGHAT, CDR2 FQNNGV. CDR3 length equals 14 residues. The CDR3 coding sequence is TGTGCCAGCAGCTCCTCCCTAGCGGGGTGGGAGCAGTACTTC. Translating gives CASSSSLAGWEQYF.

Notes on this clonotype: This may be a read error, as it is one base from a much larger clone. Here the CDR3 DNA reads TGTGCCAGCCGGTTTGCGGGGCAGAACACTGAAGCTTTCTTT. Translated, it gives CASRFAGQNTEAFF. The chain joins TRBV12-3 or TRBV12-4 to TRBJ1-1; a possible D gene is TRBD1 (5 bases). CDR3 length: 14 residues. Trimming cost V 8 bases and J 1 base, with 14 bases left between them.

With respect to this clonotype: A much larger clonotype is one base distant, so this may be a read error. This sequence joins TRBV27 and TRBJ2-7; D perhaps matches TRBD1 (6 bases). V was trimmed by 4 bases and J by 1 base, leaving 14 bases between them. CDR3 size: 15 residues. Germline assignment: CDR1 MNHEY and CDR2 SMNVEV (reference sequence). The CDR3 sequence is CASSYSTGHSYEQYF. CDR3 in DNA: TGTGCCAGCAGTTACTCGACAGGCCATTCCTACGAGCAGTACTTC.

This clonotype appeared many times. J is TRBJ1-6 and V is TRBV10-3; no firm D call. V dropped 4 bases and J dropped 6 bases, with 4 bases sitting between them. Germline V gives CDR1 ENHRY, CDR2 SYGVKD. The CDR3 is 12 amino acids. The CDR3 reads CAISGVNSPLHF. The CDR3 DNA sequence: TGTGCCATCAGTGGGGTTAATTCACCCCTCCACTTT.

This clonotype has only a few counts. This chain connects TRBV7-9 to TRBJ2-7; 8 bases are shared with TRBD2. In germline, CDR1 is SEHNR, CDR2 FQNEAQ (reference sequence). After removal of 6 bases from V and 3 bases from J, the junction contained 16 bases not matched to a gene. CDR3 length equals 17 residues. The CDR3 here is CASREGLGSQLDYEQYF. The CDR3 DNA sequence: TGTGCCAGCAGGGAGGGACTAGGGTCCCAATTAGACTACGAGCAGTACTTC.

This clonotype was detected only a few times. The chain employs TRBV7-2 and TRBJ2-3, with 10 bases aligning to TRBD1. With V trimmed by 4 bases and J by 1 base, 5 bases remained unmatched. This CDR3 is 16 amino acids long. The V gene's germline CDR1 is SGHTA and CDR2 FQGNSA. CDR3 sequence: CASSYGQGVGTDTQYF. CDR3 in DNA: TGTGCCAGCAGCTACGGACAGGGGGTAGGCACAGATACGCAGTATTTT.

The CDR3 loop is CASSLIGPNQPQHF. CDR3 bases: TGTGCCAGCAGTTTAATCGGGCCCAATCAGCCCCAGCATTTT. This rearrangement joins TRBV28 to TRBJ1-5; D unclear. V dropped 2 bases and J dropped 3 bases, with 8 bases sitting between them. This CDR3 contains 14 residues. Germline-derived CDR1 and CDR2 are MDHEN and SYDVKM.

This clonotype was seen many times. In nucleotides, the CDR3 is TGTGCCAGCAAGGACAGGATCAATGAGCAGTTCTTC. It is translated as CASKDRINEQFF. This rearrangement joins TRBV2 to TRBJ2-1, with 7 bases aligning to TRBD1. CDR1 is SNHLY and CDR2 is FYNNEI in the germline V gene. The V gene end was trimmed by 7 bases and the J gene end by 6 bases; junction bases not matched to a gene: 3. The length of the CDR3 is 12 residues.

About this clonotype: This probably arose from a read error, given a far larger clone one base away. This chain connects TRBV7-8 to TRBJ1-1; 7 bases map to TRBD1. There are 13 residues in the CDR3. CDR1 is SGHVS, CDR2 FQNEAQ, per germline. In DNA form, the CDR3 reads TGTGCCAGCAGCCCGGGACAGAACACTGAAGTTTTCTTT. It codes for CASSPGQNTEVFF. Drawing the rest from reference TRBV7-8 and TRBJ1-1, the complete variable domain is GAGVSQSPRYKVAKRGQDVALRCDPISGHVSLFWYQQALGQGPEFLTYFQNEAQLDKSGLPSDRFFAERPEGSVSTLKIQRTQQEDSAVYLCASSPGQNTEVFFGQGTRLTVV.

The chain uses TRBV2 and TRBJ1-5; TRBD1 agrees at 7 bases. Germline V gene sequence: CDR1 SNHLY, CDR2 FYNNEI. Germline trimming cut 3 bases from V and 6 bases from J; bases unmatched to any gene: 2. The CDR3 loop spans 13 amino acids. Here the CDR3 DNA reads TGTGCCAGCAGTGACAGGGGGGCTCAGCCCCAGCATTTT. The encoded protein is CASSDRGAQPQHF. The whole variable domain, remainder taken from reference TRBV2 and TRBJ1-5, is EPEVTQTPSHQVTQMGQEVILRCVPISNHLYFYWYRQILGQKVEFLVSFYNNEISEKSEIFDDQFSVERPDGSNFTLKIRSTKLEDSAMYFCASSDRGAQPQHFGDGTRLSIL.

About this clonotype itself: A read error may be the cause here, since a much bigger clone is one base away. V gene TRBV4-2 combines with J gene TRBJ2-3, with D possibly being TRBD2 (5 bases). The CDR3 consists of 16 residues. Germline V gives CDR1 LGHNA, CDR2 YNFKEQ. The CDR3, as DNA: TGTGCCAGCAGCCAAGATAGGAGGTCCTACACAGATACGCAGTGTTTT. Protein: CASSQDRRSYTDTQCF.

Concerning this clonotype itself: The conserved phenylalanine or tryptophan is not found at the CDR3 terminus, so this likely reflects a read error. The J gene is TRBJ2-3, the V gene TRBV19, with 10 bases fitting TRBD1. The trim removed 4 bases at V and 4 bases at J, leaving 8 bases unmatched. The CDR3 consists of 16 residues. Germline V gene sequence: CDR1 LNHDA, CDR2 SQIVND (reference sequence). CDR3 in DNA: TGTGCCAGTAGTAATCCGACAGGGGGCGAATCAGATACGCAGTATCTT. Protein product: CASSNPTGGESDTQYL.

Ten or more counts support this clonotype. The chain couples TRBV7-2 to TRBJ1-6; D may be TRBD1 (6 bases). Per germline, CDR1 SGHTA and CDR2 FQGNSA. CDR3 length: 15 residues. The V gene lost 3 bases and the J gene lost 9 bases, with 15 bases spanning the gap. The CDR3 region is CASSFSGTSSSPLHF. DNA of the CDR3: TGTGCCAGCAGCTTCTCCGGGACAAGCTCTTCACCCCTCCACTTT.

This clonotype was recorded at least ten times. The CDR3, as DNA: TGCGCCAGCAGCTTGGAGCGGGGGACGAACACCGGGGAGCTGTTTTTT. It codes for CASSLERGTNTGELFF. The rearrangement uses TRBV5-1 and TRBJ2-2, with 8 bases identical to TRBD2. Germline V lookup: CDR1 SGHRS, CDR2 YFSETQ. The CDR3 extends over 16 amino acids. Losses at the gene ends were 0 bases for V and 0 bases for J; bases not matched to a gene: 1.

In this sample, this clonotype turned up many times. The gene calls are TRBV2 and TRBJ2-3, with D unresolved. This CDR3 has 12 amino acids. Germline V gives CDR1 SNHLY, CDR2 FYNNEI. The CDR3 region is CAGRDGSDTQYF. The CDR3 DNA follows: TGTGCGGGCCGAGACGGATCAGATACGCAGTATTTT.

This clonotype was seen many times. J is TRBJ2-7 and V is TRBV27, with 12 bases matching TRBD1. The ends lost 5 bases at V and 1 base at J; junction bases unmatched: 9. CDR1 and CDR2 from the germline V gene are MNHEY and SMNVEV (reference sequence). This CDR3 is 17 amino acids long. CDR3 nucleotide sequence: TGTGCCAGCAGTAGGGGACAGGGGGCGTCTGTTTCCTACGAGCAGTACTTC. This translates into CASSRGQGASVSYEQYF.

Concerning this clonotype: Sequence at one end of the junction differs from germline and may be a read error. J is TRBJ2-1 and V is TRBV19, with 9 positions matching TRBD2. Germline assignment: CDR1 LNHDA and CDR2 SQIVND (reference sequence). The CDR3 loop spans 14 amino acids. Here the CDR3 reads CASSILLAGNEQLF. As DNA, the CDR3 is TGTGCCAGTAGTATACTACTAGCGGGCAATGAGCAGCTCTTC.

The rearrangement links TRBV5-5 to TRBJ2-3, with 7 bases lining up with TRBD1. The germline gives CDR1 SGHKS, CDR2 YYEKEE (reference sequence). The CDR3 is made up of 23 amino acids. V lost 1 base to trimming and J lost 0 bases; unmatched junction nucleotides: 26. The CDR3, as DNA: TGTGCCAGCAGCTTGTCGGTCCCTATTCCCGGACAGGTCACCCTTTCAAGCACAGATACGCAGTATTTT. Translation: CASSLSVPIPGQVTLSSTDTQYF.

This clonotype turned up a few times. This could be a read error, since a much larger clone is one nucleotide away. The chain carries TRBV12-3 or TRBV12-4 and TRBJ2-2, with D perhaps TRBD2 (5 bases). This CDR3 spans 16 amino acids. CDR3 amino acids: CASSQPRLTNTGELLF. The CDR3, as DNA: TGTGCCAGCAGTCAGCCACGACTCACGAACACCGGGGAGCTGCTTTTT.

This clonotype was counted many times. This sequence joins TRBV20-1 and TRBJ2-2; 9 nucleotides line up with TRBD1. This CDR3 region has 16 residues. Germline V gene data show CDR1 as DFQATT and CDR2 as SNEGSKA (reference sequence). V lost 0 bases to trimming and J lost 3 bases; unmatched junction nucleotides: 5. This chain's CDR3 is CSARDVWTGDTGELFF. The CDR3 nucleotides read TGCAGTGCTAGAGATGTTTGGACAGGGGACACCGGGGAGCTGTTTTTT.